One and the same sample provided the 2 T cell receptor beta chains below, sequenced in a study of cytomegalovirus exposure and HLA in healthy donors. Primers for the PCR totalled 60 Vbeta and 13 Jbeta. Profiling relied on immunoSEQ multiplex PCR, and the TCRdb table lists in-frame clones only, not all of them. Of 150,000 to 200,000 clones listed, around 75% are singletons. Source material: PBMCs. Receptors were obtained from a woman aged 40 to 50 in good health and CMV-seropositive.

The chain recombines TRBV18 with TRBJ2-6, with 10 bases fitting TRBD1. Losses at the gene ends were 5 bases for V and 0 bases for J; bases not matched to a gene: 7. The CDR3 is 18 amino acids. Germline CDR1 is KGHSH and CDR2 is LQKENI. CDR3 in DNA: TGTGCCAGCTCAAGCCGGGACAGGGGTAGCTCTGGGGCCAACGTCCTGACTTTC. It specifies CASSSRDRGSSGANVLTF.

On this clone itself: Germline and junction disagree at one end, which may indicate a read error. The chain links TRBV5-4 to TRBJ2-5; 8 nucleotides match TRBD1. This CDR3 spans 18 amino acids. Germline-derived CDR1 and CDR2 are SGHNT and YYREEE (reference sequence). In nucleotides, the CDR3 is TGCGCCAGCAGCCCTTACGGGGGCCAGGGGGCAGTGATAGAGACCCAGTACTTC. Encoded protein: CASSPYGGQGAVIETQYF.